The sequence of this TCR beta chain was determined in a study of a mutant IDH1 vaccine in newly diagnosed glioma. In the study overall: Vaccines were begun 4-6 weeks after radiotherapy alone, or with temozolomide cycles.

Specified time point: week 35, safety follow-up. Doses of 300 ug of mutant IDH1 20-mer peptide were given with topical imiquimod. V shed 4 bases and J shed 0 bases, with 12 bases lying between them. CDR1 and CDR2 from the germline V gene are LNHNV and YYDKDF (reference sequence). The CDR3 has 15 amino acids. On this clone itself: What it binds is not known.

The repertoire was sequenced with immunoSEQ multiplex PCR; TCRdb's copy has only in-frame clones and lacks some. Of about 30,000 clones in the sample, approximately 80% were seen once. The rearrangement uses TRBV15 and TRBJ1-2; perhaps TRBD1 as D (5 bases). The clonotype originates from a woman between 40 and 55 years old with glioma. The sequences come from PBMCs, collected from a glioma patient whose treatment included an IDH1 peptide vaccine. The CDR3: CATSTGRGANYGYTF. Here the CDR3 DNA reads TGTGCCACCAGCACCGGGCGGGGGGCTAACTATGGCTACACCTTC.